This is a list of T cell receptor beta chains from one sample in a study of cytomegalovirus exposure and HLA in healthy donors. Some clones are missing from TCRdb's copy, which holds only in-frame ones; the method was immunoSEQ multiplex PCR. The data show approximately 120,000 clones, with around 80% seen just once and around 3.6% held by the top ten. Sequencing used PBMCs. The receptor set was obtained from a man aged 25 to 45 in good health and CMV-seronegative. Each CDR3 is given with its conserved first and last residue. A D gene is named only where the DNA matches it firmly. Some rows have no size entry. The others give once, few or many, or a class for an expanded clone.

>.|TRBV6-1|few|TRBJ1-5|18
CASSEAGSSRGGIQPQHF
TGTGCCAGCAGTGAAGCAGGTTCGAGTCGCGGGGGGATCCAGCCCCAGCATTTT
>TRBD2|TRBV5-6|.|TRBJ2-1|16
CASSLVGGSRHNEQFF
TGTGCCAGCAGCTTGGTTGGCGGGAGTCGCCACAATGAGCAGTTCTTC
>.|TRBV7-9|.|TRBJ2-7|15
CASSSRTVSTYEQYF
TGTGCCAGCAGCTCAAGGACAGTTAGTACCTACGAGCAGTACTTC
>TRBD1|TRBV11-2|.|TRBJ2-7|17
CASSLIKPGTGFYEQYF
TGTGCCAGCAGCTTGATTAAACCCGGGACAGGGTTCTACGAGCAGTACTTC
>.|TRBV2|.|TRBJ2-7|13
CASSDPPNYEQYF
TGTGCCAGCAGTGATCCCCCAAACTACGAGCAGTACTTC
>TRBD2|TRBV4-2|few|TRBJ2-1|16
CASSQARTRAPNEQFF
TGTGCCAGCAGCCAGGCCCGGACTAGGGCCCCCAATGAGCAGTTCTTC
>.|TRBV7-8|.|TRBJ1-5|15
CASSFYRVPNRPQHF
TGTGCCAGCAGCTTTTACCGGGTCCCCAATCGGCCCCAGCATTTT
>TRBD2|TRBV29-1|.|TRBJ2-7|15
CSVELQRGGSYEQYF
TGCAGCGTTGAGCTTCAGCGGGGGGGATCCTACGAGCAGTACTTC
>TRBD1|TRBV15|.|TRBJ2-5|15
CATSPGTGGQETQYF
TGTGCCACCAGCCCTGGGACAGGGGGACAAGAGACCCAGTACTTC
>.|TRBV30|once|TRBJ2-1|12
CAWALGAHEQFF
TGTGCCTGGGCCTTAGGGGCTCATGAGCAGTTCTTC
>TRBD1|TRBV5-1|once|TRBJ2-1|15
CASSLGTGEGNEQFF
TGCGCCAGCAGCCTCGGGACAGGGGAGGGGAATGAGCAGTTCTTC
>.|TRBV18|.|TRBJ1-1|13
CASSPTANTEAFF
TGTGCCAGCTCACCAACAGCGAACACTGAAGCTTTCTTT
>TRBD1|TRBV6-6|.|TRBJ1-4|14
CASTGTAKNEKLFF
TGTGCCAGCACCGGGACAGCGAAGAATGAAAAACTGTTTTTT
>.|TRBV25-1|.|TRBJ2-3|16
CASSELGARGTDTQYF
TGTGCCAGCAGTGAATTGGGGGCGCGCGGCACAGATACGCAGTATTTT
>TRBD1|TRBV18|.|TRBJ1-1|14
CASSRTGGNTEAFF
TGTGCCAGCTCGCGGACAGGGGGGAACACTGAAGCTTTCTTT
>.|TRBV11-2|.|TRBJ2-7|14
CASSPQGNPYEQYF
TGTGCCAGCAGCCCCCAGGGGAACCCCTACGAGCAGTACTTC
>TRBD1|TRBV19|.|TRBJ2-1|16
CASSPSHRGRNNEQFF
TGTGCCAGTAGCCCCAGTCACAGGGGCCGGAACAATGAGCAGTTCTTC
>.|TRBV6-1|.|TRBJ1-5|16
CASSEGGGRGNQPQHF
TGTGCCAGCAGTGAAGGGGGAGGGAGGGGCAATCAGCCCCAGCATTTT
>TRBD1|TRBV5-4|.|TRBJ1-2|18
CASSRSSGQGFLRGGYTF
TGTGCCAGCAGTCGCTCCTCGGGACAGGGATTCCTACGAGGTGGCTACACCTTC
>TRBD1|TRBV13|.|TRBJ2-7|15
CASSHPGTGGHEQYF
TGTGCCAGCAGCCACCCCGGGACAGGGGGACACGAGCAGTACTTC
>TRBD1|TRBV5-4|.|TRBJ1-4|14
CASSLGTVGEKLFF
TGTGCCAGCAGCCTCGGGACAGTCGGAGAAAAACTGTTTTTT
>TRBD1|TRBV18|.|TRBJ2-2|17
CASSPPRDRVNTGELFF
TGTGCCAGCTCACCCCCGCGGGACAGGGTTAACACCGGGGAGCTGTTTTTT
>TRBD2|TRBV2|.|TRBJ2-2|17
CASDYAGRASNTGELFF
TGTGCCAGCGACTATGCCGGGAGGGCCTCGAACACCGGGGAGCTGTTTTTT
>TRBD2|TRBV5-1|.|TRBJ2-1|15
CASSPLAGGPDEQFF
TGCGCCAGCAGCCCCCTAGCGGGGGGGCCTGATGAGCAGTTCTTC
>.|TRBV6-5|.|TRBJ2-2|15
CASSYSRQATGELFF
TGTGCCAGCAGTTACTCAAGACAAGCCACCGGGGAGCTGTTTTTT
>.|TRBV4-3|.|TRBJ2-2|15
CASSQVAGWTGELFF
TGCGCCAGCAGCCAAGTGGCGGGTTGGACCGGGGAGCTGTTTTTT
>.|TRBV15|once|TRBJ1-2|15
CATSSRAYRIYGYTF
TGTGCCACCAGCAGCCGGGCCTACAGGATCTATGGCTACACCTTC